Each of the 27 T cell receptor beta chains below was sequenced from the same sample in a study of T cells expressing NK-cell markers. One entry per CDR3 protein, without DNA, is what TCRdb gives after re-calling the 5' RACE reads. This table holds over 150,000 distinct CDR3 sequences. Sequenced: blood T cells: a sorted CD56 or NKG2C T cell subset, CD4+ or CD8+ T cells, or bulk PBMC T cells (not recorded which). The receptors shown here come from a woman aged 45-65 years in good health.

CDR3 loop: CASFSGANVLTF. V and J are TRBV7-8 and TRBJ2-6. From germline, CDR1 is SGHVS and CDR2 FQNEAQ. There are 12 residues in the CDR3.

V is TRBV6-6 and J is TRBJ1-1; with no DNA, the TCRdb D assignment of TRBD1 cannot be verified. The germline V gene encodes CDR1 MNHNY and CDR2 SVGAGI (reference sequence). The CDR3 has 15 residues. This CDR3 is CASSYSGTVNTEAFF.

The V and J genes are TRBV6-5 and TRBJ1-2; TCRdb selects TRBD1, and the lack of DNA leaves this call unchecked. The germline V gene has CDR1 MNHEY and CDR2 SVGAGI. The CDR3 has 12 amino acids. The CDR3 sequence is CASSLQGHGYTF.

The genes are TRBV11-3 and TRBJ1-1; absent DNA, TCRdb's TRBD1 call cannot be checked. CDR1 and CDR2 from the germline V gene are SGHNT and YENEEA. CDR3 size: 15 residues. CDR3 loop: CASSFRDLMGTEAFF.

The chain links TRBV4-1 to TRBJ1-6; TCRdb designates TRBD1, a call that cannot be tested without DNA. There are 14 residues in the CDR3. Germline V CDR1 and CDR2: MGHRA, YSYEKL. CDR3 sequence: CASSPPGYNSPLHF.

V usage is TRBV7-8 and J usage is TRBJ1-4. CDR1 is SGHVS, CDR2 FQNEAQ, per germline. The CDR3 has 14 residues. This CDR3 is CASSYSPTNEKLFF.

V and J are TRBV5-1 and TRBJ2-7; with no DNA, the TCRdb D assignment of TRBD1 cannot be verified. Germline V lookup: CDR1 SGHRS, CDR2 YFSETQ. This CDR3 has 14 amino acids. CDR3 residues: CASSLWTGVYEQYF.

The V call is TRBV7-9, the J call TRBJ2-5. The V gene's germline CDR1 is SEHNR and CDR2 FQNEAQ (reference sequence). The CDR3 loop spans 12 amino acids. The CDR3 sequence is CASSWPMETQYF.

The V call is TRBV24-1, the J call TRBJ2-1. This CDR3 is 14 amino acids long. Germline V gives CDR1 KGHDR, CDR2 SFDVKD. CDR3 loop: CATSVSSSYNEQFF.

The rearrangement uses TRBV12-3 or TRBV12-4 and TRBJ2-2; TCRdb returns TRBD1, unconfirmable since there is no DNA. The CDR3 spans 12 residues. The CDR3 here is CASLGAAGELFF.

The chain has TRBV27 and TRBJ2-3. The CDR3 is 13 residues long. Per the germline V gene, CDR1 is MNHEY and CDR2 is SMNVEV (reference sequence). This CDR3 reads CASTYAPTDTQYF.

The chain uses TRBV18 and TRBJ2-2. From germline, CDR1 is KGHSH and CDR2 LQKENI. The CDR3 has 16 amino acids. CDR3 region: CASSLEHYQDTGELFF.

The genes are TRBV14 and TRBJ2-7; TCRdb picks TRBD2, but there is no DNA to check that call. Germline CDR1 is SGHDN and CDR2 is FVKESK. The CDR3 has 15 amino acids. The CDR3 is CASSQLAGGPYEQYF.

The chain employs TRBV20-1 and TRBJ2-2; TCRdb proposes TRBD1, but this gene call is untestable without DNA. The CDR3 sequence is 11 residues long. Germline V gene sequence: CDR1 DFQATT, CDR2 SNEGSKA (reference sequence). The CDR3 loop reads CSGLSGGELFF.

The V gene is TRBV12-5, the J gene TRBJ2-1. The germline gives CDR1 LGHNT, CDR2 FRNRAP. This CDR3 is built from 11 residues. CDR3 protein: CASGLYREQFF.

J is TRBJ2-1 and V is TRBV7-2. Germline V gene sequence: CDR1 SGHTA, CDR2 FQGNSA. The CDR3 loop spans 15 amino acids. The CDR3 sequence: CASSFGSSSYNEQFF.

The chain has TRBV7-2 and TRBJ1-1; the TRBD1 assignment by TCRdb is unverifiable without DNA. CDR3 length equals 15 residues. Germline V gene sequence: CDR1 SGHTA, CDR2 FQGNSA. CDR3 loop: CASSFRGYSYTEAFF.

The CDR3 sequence is CSVEGGLPGNTIYF. The chain links TRBV29-1 to TRBJ1-3; TCRdb names TRBD1, which stays unverified in the absence of DNA. The CDR3 contains 14 residues. Germline CDR1 and CDR2: SQVTM and ANQGSEA.

The chain employs TRBV6-1 and TRBJ2-7; TCRdb returns TRBD1, unconfirmable since there is no DNA. There are 13 residues in the CDR3. Germline-derived CDR1 and CDR2 are MNHNS and SASEGT. This chain's CDR3 is CASSDGGLYEQYF.

This sequence joins TRBV6-2 or TRBV6-3 and TRBJ2-1. The germline CDR1 and CDR2 sequences are MNHEY and SVGEGT. The CDR3 has 16 amino acids. The CDR3 loop is CASSYSTLSSYNEQFF.

The chain uses TRBV5-1 and TRBJ1-2; the D call of TRBD1 rests on TCRdb alone, since no DNA is present to check it. Germline V CDR1 and CDR2: SGHRS, YFSETQ. The CDR3 is 16 residues long. CDR3 sequence reads: CASSLVPRGSNYGYTF.

CDR3 protein: CASSDYAREGTGELFF. V is TRBV25-1 and J is TRBJ2-2; lacking DNA, the TRBD2 call made by TCRdb goes unchecked. The CDR3 has 16 residues. Germline V lookup: CDR1 MGHDK, CDR2 SYGVNS.

The V and J genes are TRBV14 and TRBJ2-3; TCRdb calls TRBD1, which cannot be checked without DNA. From germline, CDR1 is SGHDN and CDR2 FVKESK. This CDR3 comprises 15 residues. CDR3 in amino acids: CASSQEGGMADTQYF.

The V and J genes are TRBV28 and TRBJ2-1; with no DNA, the TCRdb D assignment of TRBD2 cannot be verified. This CDR3 comprises 15 residues. The germline V gene encodes CDR1 MDHEN and CDR2 SYDVKM. CDR3 sequence: CASSLTSGGNNEQFF.

V and J are TRBV5-1 and TRBJ2-1. The CDR3 loop spans 15 amino acids. CDR1 is SGHRS, CDR2 YFSETQ, per germline. CDR3 sequence reads: CASSLTKGLKDEQFF.

The chain couples TRBV4-1 to TRBJ2-3; the D call of TRBD2 rests on TCRdb alone, since no DNA is present to check it. The germline V gene has CDR1 MGHRA and CDR2 YSYEKL. CDR3 size: 19 residues. CDR3 amino acids: CASSQLLMPGGVGTDTQYF.

The rearrangement joins TRBV20-1 to TRBJ2-3; the TRBD2 assignment by TCRdb is unverifiable without DNA. Germline assignment: CDR1 DFQATT and CDR2 SNEGSKA (reference sequence). This CDR3 contains 16 residues. CDR3 region: CSARDGAGDGTDTQYF.